The entry that follows covers one T cell receptor (beta chain) sequence. The sample is drawn from a study of OX40 agonist ivuxolimab in advanced cancers. CDR1 and CDR2 from the germline V gene are MDHEN and SYDVKM. The length of the CDR3 is 13 residues. Trimming removed 5 bases at V and 3 bases at J, with 10 bases between. Sequencing used immunoSEQ multiplex PCR; TCRdb keeps in-frame clones, though not all of them. This table has tens of thousands of clones, approximately 84% appearing once. The rearrangement joins TRBV28 to TRBJ1-2, with D perhaps TRBD1 (5 bases). This receptor was identified in an adult with an advanced solid tumor such as melanoma, head and neck, liver or kidney cancer. The specimen comprised CD4+ or CD8+ T cells sorted from blood, sampled in a trial of the OX40 agonist ivuxolimab. The CDR3: CASSGGRHYGYTF. The CDR3 DNA follows: TGTGCCAGCAGTGGGGGACGCCACTATGGCTACACCTTC.